Below are 21 T cell receptor beta chains sequenced from a single sample in a study of blood T cell repertoires in COVID-19. Repertoires were generated with immunoSEQ multiplex PCR, while TCRdb's copy carries only in-frame clones and drops some. The sample has some 150,000 clones; about 83% are singletons. The source material was PBMCs or T cells enriched from blood (not recorded which). These TCRs come from a woman aged 45-60 years who had been exposed to COVID-19.

The gene calls are TRBV10-3 and TRBJ1-2, with D possibly TRBD1 on 6 matching bases. The CDR3 is made up of 13 amino acids. V shed 0 bases and J shed 7 bases, with 9 bases lying between them. Germline V CDR1 and CDR2: ENHRY, SYGVKD. The CDR3 here is CAISESRGSGYTF. CDR3 in DNA: TGTGCCATCAGTGAGTCCAGGGGTTCTGGCTACACCTTC.

This chain joins TRBV12-3 or TRBV12-4 and TRBJ2-1; D gene ambiguous. There are 13 residues in the CDR3. V lost 6 bases and J 4 bases, leaving 10 bases between the germline ends. CDR3 loop: CASRPTYYNEQFF. DNA for the CDR3: TGTGCCAGCAGGCCGACATATTACAATGAGCAGTTCTTC.

This chain uses TRBV7-3 with TRBJ1-1; 8 nucleotides line up with TRBD1. Germline CDR1 SGHTA, CDR2 FQGTGA. The CDR3 runs to 15 residues. The V gene end was trimmed by 1 base and the J gene end by 5 bases; junction bases not matched to a gene: 6. The CDR3 DNA reads as TGTGCCAGCAGCTTAAAAGACAGGGGCGGGACTGAAGCTTTCTTT. Its protein product is CASSLKDRGGTEAFF.

This clone is a singleton in its sample. This rearrangement joins TRBV29-1 to TRBJ1-3; no firm D call. Germline V gene sequence: CDR1 SQVTM, CDR2 ANQGSEA. Trimming removed 0 bases from V and 4 bases from J, with 16 bases in between. The CDR3 sequence is 16 residues long. CDR3 residues: CSVEDLHGSGGNTIYF. The DNA for the CDR3 is TGCAGCGTTGAAGATCTTCACGGGAGTGGCGGAAACACCATATATTTT.

V is TRBV7-9 and J is TRBJ1-1; maybe TRBD1 (6 bases). The CDR3 spans 11 residues. V lost 1 base and J 14 bases, leaving 11 bases between the germline ends. Per the germline V gene, CDR1 is SEHNR and CDR2 is FQNEAQ (reference sequence). The DNA for the CDR3 is TGTGCCAGCAGCTTAGGACAGGCCGGGTTCTTT. It encodes CASSLGQAGFF.

This clone was detected many times. The chain is built from TRBV5-1 and TRBJ2-3, with 8 bases lining up with TRBD2. Germline loops: CDR1 SGHRS, CDR2 YFSETQ. The V and J ends lost 4 bases and 6 bases, in that order; junction bases with no gene match: 10. The CDR3 consists of 15 residues. The CDR3 loop is CASSPRAGGSDTQYF. The CDR3 DNA is TGCGCCAGCAGCCCCAGGGCGGGAGGTTCGGATACGCAGTATTTT.

The chain combines TRBV24-1 with TRBJ1-2; D is ambiguous. V lost 4 bases, J lost 7 bases, and 9 bases lay in between. Per germline, CDR1 KGHDR and CDR2 SFDVKD. CDR3 length equals 12 residues. CDR3 in DNA: TGTGCCACCAGTGAATCAGGTTCTGGCTACACCTTC. It yields the protein CATSESGSGYTF.

The chain uses TRBV5-1 and TRBJ2-3; 10 positions match TRBD2. J lost 4 bases, V lost 7 bases, and 9 bases had no gene match. Germline V CDR1 and CDR2: SGHRS, YFSETQ. The CDR3 consists of 15 residues. CDR3 amino acids: CASSLAGGQPDTQYF. DNA for the CDR3: TGCGCCAGCTCTTTAGCGGGAGGCCAGCCAGATACGCAGTATTTT.

The V gene is TRBV6-2 or TRBV6-3, the J gene TRBJ2-1; 10 nucleotides align to TRBD2. CDR1 and CDR2 from the germline V gene are MNHEY and SVGEGT. There are 21 residues in the CDR3. The V gene end was trimmed by 0 bases and the J gene end by 0 bases; junction bases not matched to a gene: 14. CDR3 loop: CASSYSWLAGVDISSYNEQFF. The CDR3 DNA sequence: TGTGCCAGCAGTTACTCGTGGCTAGCGGGGGTTGATATAAGCTCCTACAATGAGCAGTTCTTC.

This clone was detected only once. V usage is TRBV6-2 or TRBV6-3 and J usage is TRBJ1-6; D gene unclear. The germline CDR1 and CDR2 sequences are MNHEY and SVGEGT. This CDR3 has 18 residues. Between the trimmed V and J ends, which lost 5 bases and 0 bases, there was a span of 17 bases. The DNA of the CDR3 is TGTGCCAGCAGTAAACCGGACCGCGGGAGCTCCTATAATTCACCCCTCCACTTT. As protein: CASSKPDRGSSYNSPLHF.

This clone was seen just once. As DNA, the CDR3 is TGTGCCAGCAGCCGGGGAGCGGGTTTCTACAATGAGCAGTTCTTC. Encoded protein: CASSRGAGFYNEQFF. V and J are TRBV5-5 and TRBJ2-1, with D tentatively TRBD2 (6 bases). CDR1 is SGHKS, CDR2 YYEKEE, per germline (reference sequence). The ends were cut back, 4 bases at V and 3 bases at J, with 14 bases in the middle. The CDR3 contains 15 residues. Full variable domain (remainder filled in from reference TRBV5-5 and TRBJ2-1): DAGVTQSPTHLIKTRGQQVTLRCSPISGHKSVSWYQQVLGQGPQFIFQYYEKEERGRGNFPDRFSARQFPNYSSELNVNALLLGDSALYLCASSRGAGFYNEQFFGPGTRLTVL.

This clone was seen just once. The chain links TRBV15 to TRBJ1-6, with D uncertain. Germline lookup yields CDR1 LNHNV and CDR2 YYDKDF (reference sequence). CDR3 length equals 16 residues. V lost 0 bases to trimming and J lost 0 bases, with 6 bases between them. The CDR3: CATSRDPSSYNSPLHF. The CDR3 DNA follows: TGTGCCACCAGCAGAGATCCTAGCTCCTATAATTCACCCCTCCACTTT.

A single count supports this clone. V usage is TRBV7-8 and J usage is TRBJ2-7, with TRBD2 matching over 10 bases. The CDR3 runs to 14 residues. Germline loops: CDR1 SGHVS, CDR2 FQNEAQ. The J segment lost 5 bases and the V segment lost 2 bases, leaving 3 bases of the junction unmatched. CDR3 region: CASSLSGTSDEQYF. The CDR3 DNA reads as TGTGCCAGCAGCTTATCAGGGACTAGCGACGAGCAGTACTTC. The full variable domain, its missing parts supplied by reference TRBV7-8 and TRBJ2-7, is GAGVSQSPRYKVAKRGQDVALRCDPISGHVSLFWYQQALGQGPEFLTYFQNEAQLDKSGLPSDRFFAERPEGSVSTLKIQRTQQEDSAVYLCASSLSGTSDEQYFGPGTRLTVT.

This chain uses TRBV7-2 with TRBJ1-3, with no clear D. The CDR3 runs to 16 residues. Germline V gene data show CDR1 as SGHTA and CDR2 as FQGNSA. Between the trimmed V and J ends, which lost 1 base and 8 bases, there was a span of 18 bases. CDR3 DNA sequence: TGTGCCAGCAGCTTAGGAGGTGTAAAGCCCGCGGACACCATATATTTT. Translation: CASSLGGVKPADTIYF.

The chain is built from TRBV9 and TRBJ2-3; 9 nucleotides match TRBD2. The CDR3 has 16 residues. Germline CDR1 is SGDLS and CDR2 is YYNGEE. Trimming cost V 0 bases and J 2 bases; bases outside gene matches: 4. The CDR3 here is CASSVAGGGVTDTQYF. In DNA, the CDR3 is TGTGCCAGCAGCGTAGCAGGCGGGGGGGTCACAGATACGCAGTATTTT.

V is TRBV5-1 and J is TRBJ2-1; D is unclear. Germline V lookup: CDR1 SGHRS, CDR2 YFSETQ. This CDR3 contains 14 residues. Deletions cut 0 bases from V and 5 bases from J, with 9 bases between. The CDR3: CASSLGRLDNEQFF. In nucleotides, the CDR3 is TGCGCCAGCAGCTTGGGAAGACTTGACAATGAGCAGTTCTTC. The whole variable domain, filled in from reference TRBV5-1 and TRBJ2-1, reads KAGVTQTPRYLIKTRGQQVTLSCSPISGHRSVSWYQQTPGQGLQFLFEYFSETQRNKGNFPGRFSGRQFSNSRSEMNVSTLELGDSALYLCASSLGRLDNEQFFGPGTRLTVL.

DNA of the CDR3: TGTGCCAGCAGACAAGCCTTGACAGTTTATGGCTACACCTTC. Encoded protein: CASRQALTVYGYTF. The rearrangement joins TRBV6-5 to TRBJ1-2; maybe TRBD1 (5 bases). The germline V gene has CDR1 MNHEY and CDR2 SVGAGI. The length of the CDR3 is 14 residues. Trimming left V 6 bases short and J 5 bases short, with 16 bases between.

V usage is TRBV4-3 and J usage is TRBJ2-1; 12 bases are shared with TRBD1. Germline assignment: CDR1 LGHNA and CDR2 YSLEER. The CDR3 consists of 16 residues. Trimming cost V 3 bases and J 9 bases; bases outside gene matches: 9. The CDR3 DNA reads as TGCGCCAGCAGCCAGGCAGCCGGGACAGGGGGCAGTGAGCAGTTCTTC. As protein: CASSQAAGTGGSEQFF.

The rearrangement links TRBV18 to TRBJ1-3, with a weak D call TRBD1 (6 bases). The CDR3 runs 14 residues. Trimming removed 3 bases at V and 0 bases at J, with 6 bases between. Germline V gene lookup returns CDR1 KGHSH and CDR2 LQKENI. The CDR3: CASSPTGSGNTIYF. CDR3 nucleotide sequence: TGTGCCAGCTCACCGACAGGCTCTGGAAACACCATATATTTT.

The chain couples TRBV5-1 to TRBJ2-7; D perhaps matches TRBD1 (6 bases). This CDR3 has 16 residues. Germline V gene lookup returns CDR1 SGHRS and CDR2 YFSETQ. V lost 0 bases, J lost 0 bases, and 13 bases lay in between. CDR3 amino acids: CASSLGTGTHSYEQYF. CDR3 DNA: TGCGCCAGCAGCTTGGGGACCGGGACACACTCCTACGAGCAGTACTTC.

The gene calls are TRBV7-8 and TRBJ1-1, with 8 positions matching TRBD1. In germline, CDR1 is SGHVS, CDR2 FQNEAQ. CDR3 size: 14 residues. The CDR3 DNA reads as TGTGCAACGACAGGGGTTTCGGTGAACACTGAAGCTTTCTTT. This translates into CATTGVSVNTEAFF.